This T cell receptor beta chain was recovered during a study of CD8 T cells in ankylosing spondylitis. Germline CDR1 and CDR2: KGHDR and SFDVKD. The CDR3 has 15 amino acids. The V and J ends lost 1 base and 6 bases respectively, with 12 bases between them. Study observations and caveats: Some motif variants were previously reported in reactive arthritis synovial fluid and blood. Ankylosing spondylitis blood seemed to carry a telltale TCR beta motif made of about 8 highly homologous variants. The clones that were linked to disease were reported to be significantly enriched in matched synovial fluid samples from ankylosing spondylitis patients.

With respect to this clonotype: Its antigen is unknown.

Making the TCR beta libraries involved quantitative 5'-RACE with molecular barcodes. Using its own MiXCR run on the 5' RACE reads, TCRdb lists one record per CDR3 protein. The table records over 130,000 distinct CDR3 sequences, 44% of them present only once. The chain is built from TRBV24-1 and TRBJ2-1; no firm D call. Sequenced: synovial fluid, either unsorted or a sorted T cell fraction (not recorded which). The TCR comes from a male donor with ankylosing spondylitis. CDR3 DNA sequence: TGTGCCACCAGTGATTTAAAGACGGCTGTCAATGAGCAGTTCTTC. Residues: CATSDLKTAVNEQFF.